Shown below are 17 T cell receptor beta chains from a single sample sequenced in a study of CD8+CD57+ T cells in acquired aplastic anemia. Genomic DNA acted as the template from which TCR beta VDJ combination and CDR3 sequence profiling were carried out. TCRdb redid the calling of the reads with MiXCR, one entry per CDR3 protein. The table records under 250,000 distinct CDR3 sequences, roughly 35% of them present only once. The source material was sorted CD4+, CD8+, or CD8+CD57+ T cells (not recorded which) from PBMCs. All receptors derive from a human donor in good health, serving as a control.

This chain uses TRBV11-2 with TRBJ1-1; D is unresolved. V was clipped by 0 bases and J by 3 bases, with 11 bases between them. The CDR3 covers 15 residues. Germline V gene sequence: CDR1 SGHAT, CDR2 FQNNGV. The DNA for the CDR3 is TGTGCCAGCAGCTTAGAGTTCGGACGGGACACTGAAGCTTTCTTT. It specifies CASSLEFGRDTEAFF.

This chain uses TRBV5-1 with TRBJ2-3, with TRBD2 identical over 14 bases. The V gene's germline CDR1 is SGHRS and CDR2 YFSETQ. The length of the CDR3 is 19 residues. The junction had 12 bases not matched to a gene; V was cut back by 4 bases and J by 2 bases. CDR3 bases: TGCGCCAGCAGCCCGGCGGGACTAGCGGGAGCGCAGTTCACAGATACGCAGTATTTT. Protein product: CASSPAGLAGAQFTDTQYF.

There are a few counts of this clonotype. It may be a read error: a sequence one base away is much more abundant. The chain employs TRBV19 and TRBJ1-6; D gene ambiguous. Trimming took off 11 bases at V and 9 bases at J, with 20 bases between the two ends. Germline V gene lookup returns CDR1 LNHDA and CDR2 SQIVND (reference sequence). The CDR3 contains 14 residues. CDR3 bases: TGTGCCGGTAACAGTGGACCGTCCGTTTCACCCCTCCACTTT. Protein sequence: CAGNSGPSVSPLHF. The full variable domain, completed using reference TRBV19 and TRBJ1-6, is DGGITQSPKYLFRKEGQNVTLSCEQNLNHDAMYWYRQDPGQGLRLIYYSQIVNDFQKGDIAEGYSVSREKKESFPLTVTSAQKNPTAFYLCAGNSGPSVSPLHFGNGTRLTVT.

The chain's CDR3 is CASSDAQVGEQYF. CDR3 nucleotides: TGTGCCAGCTCAGACGCACAGGTCGGAGAGCAGTACTTC. V and J are TRBV18 and TRBJ2-7; D might be TRBD1 (5 bases). V was pared by 5 bases and J by 7 bases, with 15 bases between. Germline CDR1 is KGHSH and CDR2 is LQKENI. The CDR3 sequence is 13 residues long.

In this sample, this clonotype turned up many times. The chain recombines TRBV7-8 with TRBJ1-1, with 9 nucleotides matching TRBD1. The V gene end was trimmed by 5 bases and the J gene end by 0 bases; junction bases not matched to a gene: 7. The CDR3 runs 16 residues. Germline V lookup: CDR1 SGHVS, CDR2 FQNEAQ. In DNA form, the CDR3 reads TGTGCCAGCAGCGTACAGGGGGCGTGGGTGAACACTGAAGCTTTCTTT. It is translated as CASSVQGAWVNTEAFF.

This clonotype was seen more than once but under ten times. The CDR3 region is CSAGDGGTEAFF. The CDR3 DNA sequence: TGCAGCGCTGGAGACGGGGGCACTGAAGCTTTCTTT. The genes are TRBV29-1 and TRBJ1-1; tentatively, D is TRBD1 (5 bases). Germline values: CDR1 SQVTM, CDR2 ANQGSEA. V dropped 7 bases and J dropped 4 bases, with 13 bases sitting between them. CDR3 length: 12 amino acids.

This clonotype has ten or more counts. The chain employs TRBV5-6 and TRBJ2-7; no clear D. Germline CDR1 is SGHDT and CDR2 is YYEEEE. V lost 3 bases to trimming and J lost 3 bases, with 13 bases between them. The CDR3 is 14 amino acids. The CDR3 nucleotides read TGTGCCAGCAGCTCCTCGCGGCGGCTCTACGAGCAGTACTTC. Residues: CASSSSRRLYEQYF.

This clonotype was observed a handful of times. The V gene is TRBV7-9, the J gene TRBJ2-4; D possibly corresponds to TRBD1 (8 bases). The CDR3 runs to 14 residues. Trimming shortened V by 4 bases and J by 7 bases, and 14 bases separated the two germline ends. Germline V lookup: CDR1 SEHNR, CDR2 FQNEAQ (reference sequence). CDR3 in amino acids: CASSSTGEGNIQYF. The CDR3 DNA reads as TGTGCCAGCAGCTCGACAGGGGAGGGGAACATTCAGTACTTC.

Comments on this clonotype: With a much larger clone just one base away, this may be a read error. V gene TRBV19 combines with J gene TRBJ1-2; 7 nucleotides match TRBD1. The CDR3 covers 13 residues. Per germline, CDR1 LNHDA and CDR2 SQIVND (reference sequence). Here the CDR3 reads CAGSDRDRYGYTF. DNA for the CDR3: TGTGCCGGTAGCGACCGGGACAGATATGGCTACACCTTC.

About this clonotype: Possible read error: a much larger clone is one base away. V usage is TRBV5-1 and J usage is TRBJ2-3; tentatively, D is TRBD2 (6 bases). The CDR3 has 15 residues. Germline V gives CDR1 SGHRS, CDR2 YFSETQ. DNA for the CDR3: TGCGCCGGCAGCACCCTCGGGGGTAAGGGCGATACGCAGTATTTT. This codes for CAGSTLGGKGDTQYF. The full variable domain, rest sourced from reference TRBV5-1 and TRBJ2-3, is KAGVTQTPRYLIKTRGQQVTLSCSPISGHRSVSWYQQTPGQGLQFLFEYFSETQRNKGNFPGRFSGRQFSNSRSEMNVSTLELGDSALYLCAGSTLGGKGDTQYFGPGTRLTVL.

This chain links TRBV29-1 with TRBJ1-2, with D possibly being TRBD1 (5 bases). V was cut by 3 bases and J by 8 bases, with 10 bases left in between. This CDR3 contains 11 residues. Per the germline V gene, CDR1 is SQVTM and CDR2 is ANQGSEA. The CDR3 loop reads CSVEGRGGYTF. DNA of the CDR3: TGCAGCGTTGAGGGACGGGGAGGCTACACCTTC.

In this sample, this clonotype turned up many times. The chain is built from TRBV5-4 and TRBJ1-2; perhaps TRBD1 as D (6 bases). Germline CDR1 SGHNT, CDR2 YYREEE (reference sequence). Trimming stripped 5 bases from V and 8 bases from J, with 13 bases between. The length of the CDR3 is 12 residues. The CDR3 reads CASSSGAPGYTF. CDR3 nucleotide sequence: TGTGCCAGCAGTTCGGGGGCGCCGGGCTACACCTTC.

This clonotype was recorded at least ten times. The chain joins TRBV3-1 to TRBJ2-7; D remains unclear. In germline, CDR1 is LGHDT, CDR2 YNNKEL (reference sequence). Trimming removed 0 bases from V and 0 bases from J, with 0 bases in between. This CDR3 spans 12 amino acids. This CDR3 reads CASSQDSYEQYF. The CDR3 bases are TGTGCCAGCAGCCAAGACTCCTACGAGCAGTACTTC.

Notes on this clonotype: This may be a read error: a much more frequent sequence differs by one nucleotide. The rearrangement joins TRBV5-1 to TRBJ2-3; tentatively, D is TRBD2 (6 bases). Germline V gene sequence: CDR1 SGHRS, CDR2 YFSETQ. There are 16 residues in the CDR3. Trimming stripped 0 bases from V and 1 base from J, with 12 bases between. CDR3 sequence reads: CASSLGLTGGTDTQYF. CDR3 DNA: TGCGCCAGCAGCTTGGGCCTAACGGGAGGCACAGATACGCAGTATTTT.

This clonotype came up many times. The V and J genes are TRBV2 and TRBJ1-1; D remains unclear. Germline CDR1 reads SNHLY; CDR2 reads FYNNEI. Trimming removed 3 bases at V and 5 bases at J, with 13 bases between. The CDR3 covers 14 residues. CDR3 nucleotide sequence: TGTGCCAGCAGTGACTTGGAGAGACGGACTGAAGCTTTCTTT. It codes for CASSDLERRTEAFF.

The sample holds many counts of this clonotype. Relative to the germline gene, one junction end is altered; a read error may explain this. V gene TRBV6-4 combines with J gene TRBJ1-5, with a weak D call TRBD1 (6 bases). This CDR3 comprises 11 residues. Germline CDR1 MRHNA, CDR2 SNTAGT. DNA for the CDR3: TGTGCCAGCAGCGCGACAGGTCCCAGAGTTTTT. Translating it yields CASSATGPRVF.

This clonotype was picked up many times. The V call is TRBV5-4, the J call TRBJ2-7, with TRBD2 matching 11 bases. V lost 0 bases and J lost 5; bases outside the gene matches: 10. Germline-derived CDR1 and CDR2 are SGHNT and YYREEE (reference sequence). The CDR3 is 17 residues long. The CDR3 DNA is TGTGCCAGCAGCTTGGGACGAGGACTAGCGGGTCTCCACGAGCAGTACTTC. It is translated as CASSLGRGLAGLHEQYF.